A selection of T cell receptor beta chains follows, all from one sample in a study of blood T cell repertoires in COVID-19. The data were produced by immunoSEQ multiplex PCR, yet TCRdb's version contains in-frame clones alone and is incomplete. The sample has hundreds of thousands of clones; 89% are singletons. The source material was PBMCs or T cells enriched from blood (not recorded which). Receptors originate from a woman aged 35 to 49 who had recovered from COVID-19. The CDR3 runs from the conserved cysteine through the conserved F or W. D genes are given only for firm matches. Not every row has a clone size; where given, it reads once, few, many or a size class.

abundance	v_gene	d_gene	j_gene	CDR3aa	CDR3nt
-	TRBV7-2	TRBD1	TRBJ2-1	CASSMDRPNEQFF	TGTGCCAGCAGCATGGACAGGCCCAATGAGCAGTTCTTC
-	TRBV29-1	-	TRBJ1-4	CSVETGSNEKLFF	TGCAGCGTTGAAACAGGGTCTAATGAAAAACTGTTTTTT
-	TRBV19	TRBD1	TRBJ1-4	CASSIVGTGGGEKLFF	TGTGCCAGTAGTATAGTAGGGACAGGGGGAGGAGAAAAACTGTTTTTT
-	TRBV15	-	TRBJ1-4	CATSTGSTATNEKLFF	TGTGCCACCAGCACGGGGAGCACTGCAACTAATGAAAAACTGTTTTTT
once	TRBV4-2	-	TRBJ1-5	CASSLASAGNQPQHF	TGTGCCAGCAGCCTCGCCTCGGCGGGCAATCAGCCCCAGCATTTT
once	TRBV19	TRBD1	TRBJ1-5	CASNSDRVNRQPQHF	TGTGCCAGCAATTCGGACAGGGTAAACCGTCAGCCCCAGCATTTT
-	TRBV6-2/TRBV6-3	-	TRBJ2-3	CASSYLPGTGVDTQYF	TGTGCCAGCAGTTATCTGCCCGGGACTGGGGTAGATACGCAGTATTTT
-	TRBV21-1	-	TRBJ1-1	CASSKITGTGVEVTEAFF	TGTGCCAGCAGCAAAATTACGGGGACAGGGGTAGAGGTGACTGAAGCTTTCTTT
few	TRBV18	TRBD1	TRBJ2-2	CASSPTGGNTGELFF	TGTGCCAGCTCGCCGACAGGGGGGAACACCGGGGAGCTGTTTTTT
-	TRBV6-2/TRBV6-3	TRBD2	TRBJ2-5	CASSPLNYSGRWETQYF	TGTGCCAGCAGTCCCCTGAATTACAGCGGGAGGTGGGAGACCCAGTACTTC
-	TRBV2	-	TRBJ2-1	CASSALVGYNEQFF	TGTGCCAGCAGTGCACTAGTGGGCTACAATGAGCAGTTCTTC
-	TRBV12-2	-	TRBJ1-5	CASRPRQGRSNQPQHF	TGTGCAAGTCGCCCCCGACAGGGGAGGAGCAATCAGCCCCAGCATTTT
-	TRBV6-5	TRBD2	TRBJ2-7	CASYSGITYEQYF	TGTGCCAGCTATAGCGGGATTACCTACGAGCAGTACTTC
once	TRBV4-3	-	TRBJ2-3	CASSQEVSEGTQYF	TGCGCCAGCAGCCAGGAAGTTAGTGAGGGTACGCAGTATTTT
-	TRBV7-7	TRBD2	TRBJ2-2	CASSLGLASNTGELFF	TGTGCTAGCAGCTTAGGACTAGCGTCTAACACCGGGGAGCTGTTTTTT
-	TRBV7-2	-	TRBJ1-2	CASSSGRGYGYTF	TGTGCCAGCAGCTCGGGCAGGGGCTATGGCTACACCTTC
-	TRBV7-8	TRBD2	TRBJ2-1	CASSLSGGGNNEQFF	TGTGCCAGCAGCCTTTCCGGGGGGGGCAACAATGAGCAGTTCTTC
once	TRBV7-3	-	TRBJ2-6	CASSLTAGIGANVLTF	TGTGCCAGCAGCTTAACCGCGGGGATTGGGGCCAACGTCCTGACTTTC
-	TRBV18	-	TRBJ2-7	CASSPLVREVDEQYF	TGTGCCAGCTCACCCCTGGTGCGGGAAGTCGACGAGCAGTACTTC
-	TRBV10-3	-	TRBJ2-5	CAISGPGQETQYF	TGTGCCATCAGTGGGCCGGGGCAAGAGACCCAGTACTTC
once	TRBV11-3	TRBD2	TRBJ2-1	CASSLMASGGRNEQFF	TGTGCCAGCAGCTTAATGGCTAGCGGGGGACGGAATGAGCAGTTCTTC
-	TRBV5-1	-	TRBJ1-2	CASSFGSPDGYTF	TGCGCCAGCAGCTTCGGGAGCCCCGATGGCTACACCTTC
-	TRBV3-1/TRBV3-2	-	TRBJ1-5	CASSLGTSSNQPQHF	TGTGCCAGCAGCCTCGGGACTTCAAGCAATCAGCCCCAGCATTTT
-	TRBV19	-	TRBJ1-1	CASSTRGANTEAFF	TGTGCCAGTAGTACCAGGGGTGCTAACACTGAAGCTTTCTTT
-	TRBV2	-	TRBJ1-5	CASSVGAPNQPQHF	TGTGCCAGCAGTGTAGGGGCCCCTAATCAGCCCCAGCATTTT
once	TRBV7-2	TRBD1	TRBJ1-1	CASSRDRGDTEAFF	TGTGCCAGCAGCCGGGACAGGGGGGACACTGAAGCTTTCTTT
-	TRBV10-3	TRBD2	TRBJ2-7	CATQLAGDSYEQYF	TGTGCCACCCAACTAGCGGGAGATTCGTACGAGCAGTACTTC
-	TRBV20-1	TRBD1	TRBJ1-2	CSASGRTPGQGLYGYTF	TGCAGTGCTAGTGGGAGGACCCCGGGACAGGGTCTCTATGGCTACACCTTC
-	TRBV7-8	TRBD2	TRBJ2-7	CASSFRDYTYEQYF	TGTGCCAGCAGCTTCCGGGACTACACCTACGAGCAGTACTTC
-	TRBV2	-	TRBJ2-4	CASSESVTRLGIQYF	TGTGCCAGCAGTGAATCCGTGACCAGACTTGGCATTCAGTACTTC
-	TRBV19	TRBD2	TRBJ2-7	CASSASGPSYEQYF	TGTGCCAGTAGTGCTAGCGGGCCTTCCTACGAGCAGTACTTC
-	TRBV13	TRBD2	TRBJ2-1	CASSSGLAGSYNEQFF	TGTGCCAGCAGCTCCGGACTAGCGGGCAGCTACAATGAGCAGTTCTTC
-	TRBV5-6	-	TRBJ1-2	CASRKDMDSVSYTF	TGTGCCAGCAGAAAGGACATGGATTCGGTGAGCTACACCTTC
once	TRBV6-5	TRBD1	TRBJ1-5	CASSLTGGGNQPQHF	TGTGCCAGCAGTCTCACAGGGGGTGGGAATCAGCCCCAGCATTTT
-	TRBV5-1	TRBD2	TRBJ2-5	CASSQRGGRNAETQYF	TGCGCCAGCAGCCAGCGGGGTGGACGGAACGCGGAGACCCAGTACTTC
once	TRBV15	-	TRBJ1-5	CATSRDTLTSGQPQHF	TGTGCCACCAGCAGAGATACGCTGACCTCGGGGCAGCCCCAGCATTTT
-	TRBV14	-	TRBJ1-6	CASSLQGGNSPLHF	TGTGCCAGCAGCCTACAGGGTGGTAATTCACCCCTCCACTTT
-	TRBV5-1	-	TRBJ2-7	CASSLDSFEQYF	TGCGCCAGCAGCCTGGACTCGTTCGAGCAGTACTTC
few	TRBV7-2	-	TRBJ2-7	CASSSRLGEYEQYF	TGTGCCAGCAGTTCCCGACTTGGGGAGTACGAGCAGTACTTC
-	TRBV3-1/TRBV3-2	-	TRBJ2-7	CASSQDGTGGLYEQYF	TGTGCCAGCAGCCAAGATGGAACGGGGGGCCTCTACGAGCAGTACTTC
-	TRBV7-6	-	TRBJ2-7	CASSPTRDFYEQYF	TGTGCCAGCAGCCCAACTCGGGACTTTTACGAGCAGTACTTC
-	TRBV7-9	-	TRBJ1-3	CASSLLDSPSGNTIYF	TGTGCCAGCAGCTTACTGGACAGCCCCTCTGGAAACACCATATATTTT
-	TRBV6-5	-	TRBJ2-6	CASRPSSAGANVLTF	TGTGCCAGCAGGCCCTCTAGTGCTGGGGCCAACGTCCTGACTTTC
-	TRBV5-8	TRBD1	TRBJ1-6	CASSSTGTDNSPLHF	TGTGCCAGCAGCTCGACAGGGACCGATAATTCACCCCTCCACTTT
-	TRBV2	-	TRBJ2-7	CASRTLSGRTYEQYF	TGTGCCAGCAGGACTCTGTCGGGTAGGACCTACGAGCAGTACTTC